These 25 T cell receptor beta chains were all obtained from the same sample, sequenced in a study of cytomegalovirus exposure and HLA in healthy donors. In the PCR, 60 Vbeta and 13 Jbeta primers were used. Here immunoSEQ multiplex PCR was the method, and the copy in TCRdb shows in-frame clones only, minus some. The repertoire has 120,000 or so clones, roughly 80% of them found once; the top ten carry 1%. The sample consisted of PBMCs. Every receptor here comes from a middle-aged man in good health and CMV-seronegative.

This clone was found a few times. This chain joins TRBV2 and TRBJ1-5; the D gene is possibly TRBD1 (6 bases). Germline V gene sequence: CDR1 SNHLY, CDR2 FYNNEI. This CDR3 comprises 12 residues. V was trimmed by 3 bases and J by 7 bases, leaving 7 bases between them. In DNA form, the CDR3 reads TGTGCCAGCAGTGAGGGGGCCCAGCCCCAGCATTTT. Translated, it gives CASSEGAQPQHF.

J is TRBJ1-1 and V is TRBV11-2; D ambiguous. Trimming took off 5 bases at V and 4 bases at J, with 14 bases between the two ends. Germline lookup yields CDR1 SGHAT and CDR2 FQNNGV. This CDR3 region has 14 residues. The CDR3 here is CASSPPGDGTEAFF. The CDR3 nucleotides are TGTGCCAGCAGCCCCCCCGGGGATGGCACTGAAGCTTTCTTT.

CDR3 loop: CASSQIRTSGRARNTGELFF. The CDR3 DNA follows: TGCGCCAGCAGCCAGATCCGGACTAGCGGGAGGGCCAGAAACACCGGGGAGCTGTTTTTT. This chain uses TRBV5-1 with TRBJ2-2; TRBD2 aligns across 15 bases. Germline CDR1 and CDR2: SGHRS and YFSETQ. V gave up 4 bases and J gave up 2 bases; unmatched junction bases: 12. The CDR3 length is 20 residues.

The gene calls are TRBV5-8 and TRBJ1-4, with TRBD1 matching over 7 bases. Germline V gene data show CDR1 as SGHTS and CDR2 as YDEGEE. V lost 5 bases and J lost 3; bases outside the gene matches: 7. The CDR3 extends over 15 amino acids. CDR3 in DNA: TGTGCCAGCAGAGGGGGCGCTTCTTCTAATGAAAAACTGTTTTTT. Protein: CASRGGASSNEKLFF.

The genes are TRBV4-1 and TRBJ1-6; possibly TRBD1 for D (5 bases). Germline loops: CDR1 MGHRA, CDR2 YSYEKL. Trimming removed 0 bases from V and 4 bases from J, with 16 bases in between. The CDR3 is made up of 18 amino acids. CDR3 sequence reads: CASSQDWQGTAYNSPLHF. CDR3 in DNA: TGCGCCAGCAGCCAAGATTGGCAGGGTACGGCTTATAATTCACCCCTCCACTTT.

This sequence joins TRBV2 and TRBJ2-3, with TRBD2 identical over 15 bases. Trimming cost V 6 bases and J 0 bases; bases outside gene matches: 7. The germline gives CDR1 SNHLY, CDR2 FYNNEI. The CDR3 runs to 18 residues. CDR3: CASRGGLAGGRSTDTQYF. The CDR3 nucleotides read TGTGCCAGCAGGGGTGGACTAGCGGGGGGGCGTAGCACAGATACGCAGTATTTT. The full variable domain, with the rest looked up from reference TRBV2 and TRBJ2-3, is EPEVTQTPSHQVTQMGQEVILRCVPISNHLYFYWYRQILGQKVEFLVSFYNNEISEKSEIFDDQFSVERPDGSNFTLKIRSTKLEDSAMYFCASRGGLAGGRSTDTQYFGPGTRLTVL.

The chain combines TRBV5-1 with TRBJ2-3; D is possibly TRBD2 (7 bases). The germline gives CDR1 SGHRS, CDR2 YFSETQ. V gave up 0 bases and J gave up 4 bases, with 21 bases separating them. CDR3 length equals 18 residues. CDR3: CASSLDPIRGATADTQYF. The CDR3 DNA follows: TGCGCCAGCAGCTTGGACCCAATACGGGGGGCCACCGCAGATACGCAGTATTTT.

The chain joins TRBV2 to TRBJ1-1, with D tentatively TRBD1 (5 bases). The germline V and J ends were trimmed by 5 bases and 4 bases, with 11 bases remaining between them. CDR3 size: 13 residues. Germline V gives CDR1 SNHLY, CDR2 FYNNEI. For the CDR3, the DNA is TGTGCCAGCAGTTACCGGGGGATCACTGAAGCTTTCTTT. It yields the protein CASSYRGITEAFF. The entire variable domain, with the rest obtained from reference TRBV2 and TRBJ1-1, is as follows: EPEVTQTPSHQVTQMGQEVILRCVPISNHLYFYWYRQILGQKVEFLVSFYNNEISEKSEIFDDQFSVERPDGSNFTLKIRSTKLEDSAMYFCASSYRGITEAFFGQGTRLTVV.

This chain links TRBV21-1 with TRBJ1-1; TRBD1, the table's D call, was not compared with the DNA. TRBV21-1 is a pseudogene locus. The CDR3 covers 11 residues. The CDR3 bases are TGTGCCAGCAGCATCTGGGCTGGGGCTTTCTTT. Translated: CASSIWAGAFF.

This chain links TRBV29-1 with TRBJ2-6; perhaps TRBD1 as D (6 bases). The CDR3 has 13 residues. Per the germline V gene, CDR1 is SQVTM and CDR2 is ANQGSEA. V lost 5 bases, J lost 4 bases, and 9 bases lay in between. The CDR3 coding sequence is TGCAGCGTTTGGGGGCAGGGGGCCAACGTCCTGACTTTC. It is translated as CSVWGQGANVLTF.

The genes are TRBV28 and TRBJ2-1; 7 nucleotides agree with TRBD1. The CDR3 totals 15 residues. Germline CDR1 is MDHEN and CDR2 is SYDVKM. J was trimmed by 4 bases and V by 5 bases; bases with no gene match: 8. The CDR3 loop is CASSTPGQPYNEQFF. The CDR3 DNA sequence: TGTGCCAGCAGTACACCGGGACAGCCATACAATGAGCAGTTCTTC. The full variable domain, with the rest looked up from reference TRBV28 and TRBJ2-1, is DVKVTQSSRYLVKRTGEKVFLECVQDMDHENMFWYRQDPGLGLRLIYFSYDVKMKEKGDIPEGYSVSREKKERFSLILESASTNQTSMYLCASSTPGQPYNEQFFGPGTRLTVL.

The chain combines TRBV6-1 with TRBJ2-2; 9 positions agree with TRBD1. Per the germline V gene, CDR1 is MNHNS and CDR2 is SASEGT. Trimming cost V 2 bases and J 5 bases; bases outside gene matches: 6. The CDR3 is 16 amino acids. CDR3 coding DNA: TGTGCCAGCAGTGAAACAGGGGGCTTCGATACCGGGGAGCTGTTTTTT. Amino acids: CASSETGGFDTGELFF.

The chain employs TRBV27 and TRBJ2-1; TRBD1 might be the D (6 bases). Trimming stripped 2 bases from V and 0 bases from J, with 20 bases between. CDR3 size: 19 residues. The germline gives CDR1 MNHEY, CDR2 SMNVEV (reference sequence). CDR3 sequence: CASSLKALRQASSYNEQFF. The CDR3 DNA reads TGTGCCAGCAGTTTAAAGGCCCTCCGACAGGCTAGCTCCTACAATGAGCAGTTCTTC.

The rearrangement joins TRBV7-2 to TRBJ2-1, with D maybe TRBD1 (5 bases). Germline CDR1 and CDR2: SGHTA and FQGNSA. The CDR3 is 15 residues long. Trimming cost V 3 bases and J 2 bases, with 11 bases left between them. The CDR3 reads CASSLQGGTYNEQFF. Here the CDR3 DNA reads TGTGCCAGCAGCTTGCAGGGCGGCACCTACAATGAGCAGTTCTTC.

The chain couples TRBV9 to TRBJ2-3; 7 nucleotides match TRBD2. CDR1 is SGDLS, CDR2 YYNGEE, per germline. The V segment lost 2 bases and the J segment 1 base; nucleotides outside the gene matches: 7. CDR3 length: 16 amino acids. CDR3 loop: CASSVGEGRGTDTQYF. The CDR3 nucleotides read TGTGCCAGCAGCGTCGGGGAGGGCCGCGGCACAGATACGCAGTATTTT.

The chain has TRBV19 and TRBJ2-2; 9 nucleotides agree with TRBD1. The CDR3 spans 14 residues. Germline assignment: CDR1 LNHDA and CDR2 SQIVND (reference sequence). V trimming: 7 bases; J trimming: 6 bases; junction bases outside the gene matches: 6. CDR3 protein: CASIAGTGPGELFF. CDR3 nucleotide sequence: TGTGCCAGTATCGCGGGGACAGGGCCCGGGGAGCTGTTTTTT.

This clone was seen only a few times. CDR3 coding DNA: TGTGCCAGCAGTTACGACAGTACCTACGAGCAGTACTTC. Residues: CASSYDSTYEQYF. This chain links TRBV6-6 with TRBJ2-7; TRBD1 might be the D (5 bases). Germline CDR1 and CDR2: MNHNY and SVGAGI (reference sequence). CDR3 size: 13 residues. V lost 2 bases, J lost 2 bases, and 7 bases lay in between.

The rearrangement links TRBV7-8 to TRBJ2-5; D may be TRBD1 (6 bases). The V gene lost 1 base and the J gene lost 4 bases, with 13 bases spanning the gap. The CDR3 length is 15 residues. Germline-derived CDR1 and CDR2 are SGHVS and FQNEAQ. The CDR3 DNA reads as TGTGCCAGCAGCTTAGGGGCACAGGGTCTAGAGACCCAGTACTTC. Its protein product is CASSLGAQGLETQYF.

The CDR3 DNA reads as TGTGCCAGCAGCTTCGGGACTGCTGACAATGAGCAGTTCTTC. Translating it yields CASSFGTADNEQFF. V and J are TRBV7-2 and TRBJ2-1; perhaps TRBD2 as D (6 bases). V shed 3 bases and J shed 5 bases, with 11 bases lying between them. From germline, CDR1 is SGHTA and CDR2 FQGNSA. This CDR3 is built from 14 residues.

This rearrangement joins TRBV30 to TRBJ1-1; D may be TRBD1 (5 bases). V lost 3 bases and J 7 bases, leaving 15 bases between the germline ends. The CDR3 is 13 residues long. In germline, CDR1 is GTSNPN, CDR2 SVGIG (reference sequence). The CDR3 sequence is CAWRAGPRGEAFF. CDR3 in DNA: TGTGCCTGGAGAGCGGGACCGCGGGGTGAAGCTTTCTTT. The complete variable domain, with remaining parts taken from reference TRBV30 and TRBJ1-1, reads SQTIHQWPATLVQPVGSPLSLECTVEGTSNPNLYWYRQAAGRGLQLLFYSVGIGQISSEVPQNLSASRPQDRQFILSSKKLLLSDSGFYLCAWRAGPRGEAFFGQGTRLTVV.

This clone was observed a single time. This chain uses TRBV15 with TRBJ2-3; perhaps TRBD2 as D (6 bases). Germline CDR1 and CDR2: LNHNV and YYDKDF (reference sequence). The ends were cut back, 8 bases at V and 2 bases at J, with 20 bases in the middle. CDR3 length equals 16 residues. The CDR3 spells CATAAGQKGSTDTQYF. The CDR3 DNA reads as TGTGCCACCGCGGCGGGGCAGAAAGGATCCACAGATACGCAGTATTTT.

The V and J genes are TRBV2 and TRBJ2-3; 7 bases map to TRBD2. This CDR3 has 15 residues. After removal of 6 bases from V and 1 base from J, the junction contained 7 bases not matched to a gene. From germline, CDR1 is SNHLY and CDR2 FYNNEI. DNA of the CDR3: TGTGCCAGCAGAAGACTAGCATCGGGCACAGATACGCAGTATTTT. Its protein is CASRRLASGTDTQYF.

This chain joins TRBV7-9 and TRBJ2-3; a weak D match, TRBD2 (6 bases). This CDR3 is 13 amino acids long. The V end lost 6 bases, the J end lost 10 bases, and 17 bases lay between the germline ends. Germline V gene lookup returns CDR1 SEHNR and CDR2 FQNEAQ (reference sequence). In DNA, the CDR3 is TGTGCCAGCAGTTTGGTGGGGACTTCGCCGCAGTATTTT. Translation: CASSLVGTSPQYF. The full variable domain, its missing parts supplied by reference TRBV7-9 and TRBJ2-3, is DTGVSQNPRHKITKRGQNVTFRCDPISEHNRLYWYRQTLGQGPEFLTYFQNEAQLEKSRLLSDRFSAERPKGSFSTLEIQRTEQGDSAMYLCASSLVGTSPQYFGPGTRLTVL.

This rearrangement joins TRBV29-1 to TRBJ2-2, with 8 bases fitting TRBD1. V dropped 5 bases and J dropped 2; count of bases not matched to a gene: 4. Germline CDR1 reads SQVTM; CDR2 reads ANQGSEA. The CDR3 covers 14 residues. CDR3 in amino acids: CSVSRGRNTGELFF. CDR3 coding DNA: TGCAGCGTTAGCAGGGGGCGAAACACCGGGGAGCTGTTTTTT.

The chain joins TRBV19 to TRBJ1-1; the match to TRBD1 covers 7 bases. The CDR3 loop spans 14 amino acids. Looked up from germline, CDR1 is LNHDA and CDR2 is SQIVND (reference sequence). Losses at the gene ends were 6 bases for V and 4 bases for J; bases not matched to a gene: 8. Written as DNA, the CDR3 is TGTGCCAGTAGCGATCAGGGGGTAGGCACTGAAGCTTTCTTT. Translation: CASSDQGVGTEAFF.